A selection of T cell receptor beta chains follows, all from one sample in a study of CD8 T cells in Susac syndrome. MiXCR, run by TCRdb on the immunoSEQ multiplex PCR reads, gives a single entry per CDR3 protein. The sample has under 200,000 distinct CDR3 sequences, approximately 93% seen once. Sequences were obtained from CD4+ T cells from PBMCs. The receptor set was obtained from a human donor in good health. CDR3s include the opening cysteine and the closing phenylalanine or tryptophan. The D gene is left open where the match is weak.

j_call	v_call	d_call	cdr3_aa	cdr3_nt
TRBJ2-3	TRBV3-1	TRBD2	CASSGGSSTDTQYF	TGTGCCAGCTCGGGGGGAAGTAGCACAGATACGCAGTATTTT
TRBJ1-1	TRBV12-3/TRBV12-4	TRBD1	CASSSDTQGASTEAFF	TGTGCCAGCAGTTCTGACACTCAGGGGGCGAGCACTGAAGCTTTCTTT
TRBJ2-3	TRBV2	TRBD2	CASSDFLAGGTDTQYF	TGTGCCAGCAGTGATTTTTTAGCGGGGGGCACAGATACGCAGTATTTT
TRBJ2-2	TRBV28	NA	CAIAFGNTGELFF	TGTGCCATTGCGTTCGGAAACACCGGGGAGCTGTTTTTT
TRBJ1-3	TRBV7-2	NA	CASSLAGGSAGNTIYF	TGTGCCAGCAGCTTGGCGGGGGGCAGCGCTGGAAACACCATATATTTT
TRBJ2-2	TRBV7-2	NA	CASSLAGGELFF	TGTGCCAGCAGCTTAGCGGGCGGGGAGCTGTTTTTT
TRBJ2-2	TRBV12-3/TRBV12-4	NA	CASSLVGITGELFF	TGTGCCAGCAGTTTGGTGGGGATCACCGGGGAGCTGTTTTTT
TRBJ1-5	TRBV12-3/TRBV12-4	NA	CASSRPRGRSQPQHF	TGTGCCAGCAGCCGCCCTCGGGGGAGAAGTCAGCCCCAGCATTTT
TRBJ2-1	TRBV29-1	TRBD1	CSVPDRNNEQFF	TGCAGCGTTCCGGACAGGAACAATGAGCAGTTCTTC
TRBJ2-5	TRBV12-3/TRBV12-4	NA	CASSWTGETQYF	TGTGCCAGCAGTTGGACTGGGGAGACCCAGTACTTC
TRBJ1-5	TRBV11-1	TRBD1	CASSLAWGTGALKGNQPQHF	TGTGCCAGCAGCTTAGCCTGGGGGACAGGGGCGTTAAAGGGCAATCAGCCCCAGCATTTT
TRBJ2-2	TRBV9	TRBD1	CASSGLKDRAAGELFF	TGTGCCAGCAGTGGTCTCAAGGACAGGGCCGCCGGGGAGCTGTTTTTT
TRBJ1-1	TRBV9	TRBD1	CASSGTGASPTEAFF	TGTGCCAGCAGCGGAACAGGGGCCTCTCCCACTGAAGCTTTCTTT
TRBJ2-7	TRBV27	TRBD2	CASSLGRPYEQYF	TGTGCCAGCAGTCTCGGGAGGCCCTACGAGCAGTACTTC
TRBJ2-5	TRBV25-1	NA	CASSEYRTRSQETQYF	TGTGCCAGCAGTGAATATAGAACCCGGTCCCAAGAGACCCAGTACTTC